The 3 T cell receptor beta chains in this list originate from one sample, sequenced in a study of shared clonotypes between healthy human individuals. The naive CD8 population came from CD45RO-negative cells selected for CCR7, without terminally differentiated effector memory CD45RA+ cells. The data were produced by immunoSEQ multiplex PCR, yet TCRdb's version contains in-frame clones alone and is incomplete. The sample lists hundreds of thousands of clones, 95% to 98% occurring once. Sequenced: naive CD8+ T cells sorted from blood. The receptors here all came from a man aged 25 to 45 in good health.

The rearrangement links TRBV29-1 to TRBJ1-1; 9 bases are a match to TRBD1. The CDR3 is made up of 11 amino acids. Germline CDR1 SQVTM, CDR2 ANQGSEA. The junction had 3 bases not matched to a gene; V was cut back by 5 bases and J by 8 bases. CDR3 nucleotides: TGCAGCGTTATGGACAGGGGAGAAGCTTTCTTT. This encodes CSVMDRGEAFF.

This clone is a singleton in its sample. The chain couples TRBV28 to TRBJ2-1; tentative D call: TRBD1 (5 bases). Germline-derived CDR1 and CDR2 are MDHEN and SYDVKM. The V end was cut by 2 bases, the J end by 6 bases, with 11 bases between. The CDR3 has 14 amino acids. The CDR3 DNA reads as TGTGCCAGCAGTTTACAGGGTGATTTCAATGAGCAGTTCTTC. It is translated as CASSLQGDFNEQFF.

In its sample, this clone was seen once. The chain combines TRBV10-3 with TRBJ2-3; 12 nucleotides align to TRBD2. With V trimmed by 6 bases and J by 2 bases, 12 bases remained unmatched. There are 18 residues in the CDR3. The germline CDR1 and CDR2 sequences are ENHRY and SYGVKD. The CDR3 loop is CAIRIKTSGRPSTDTQYF. In DNA, the CDR3 is TGTGCCATCAGGATTAAGACTAGCGGGAGACCGTCCACAGATACGCAGTATTTT.